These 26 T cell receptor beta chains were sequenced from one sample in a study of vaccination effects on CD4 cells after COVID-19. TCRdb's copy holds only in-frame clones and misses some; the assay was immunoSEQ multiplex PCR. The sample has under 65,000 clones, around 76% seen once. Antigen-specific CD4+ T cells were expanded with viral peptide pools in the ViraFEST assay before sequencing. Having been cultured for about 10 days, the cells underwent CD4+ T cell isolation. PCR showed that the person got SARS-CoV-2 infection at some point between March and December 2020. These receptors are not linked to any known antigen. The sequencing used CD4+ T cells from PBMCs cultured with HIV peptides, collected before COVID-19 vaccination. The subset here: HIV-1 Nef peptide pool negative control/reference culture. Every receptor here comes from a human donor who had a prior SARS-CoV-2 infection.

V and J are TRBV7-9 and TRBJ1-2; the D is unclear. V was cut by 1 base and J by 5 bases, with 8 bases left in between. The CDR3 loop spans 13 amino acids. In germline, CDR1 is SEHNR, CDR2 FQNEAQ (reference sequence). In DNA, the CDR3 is TGTGCCAGCAGCTTAGTGGGGAAATATGGCTACACCTTC. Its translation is CASSLVGKYGYTF.

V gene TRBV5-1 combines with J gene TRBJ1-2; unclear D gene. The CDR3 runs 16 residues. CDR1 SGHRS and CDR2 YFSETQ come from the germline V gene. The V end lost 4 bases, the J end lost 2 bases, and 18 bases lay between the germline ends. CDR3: CASSLGSGWVNYGYTF. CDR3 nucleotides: TGCGCCAGCAGCCTAGGGTCCGGGTGGGTCAACTATGGCTACACCTTC. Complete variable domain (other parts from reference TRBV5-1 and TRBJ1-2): KAGVTQTPRYLIKTRGQQVTLSCSPISGHRSVSWYQQTPGQGLQFLFEYFSETQRNKGNFPGRFSGRQFSNSRSEMNVSTLELGDSALYLCASSLGSGWVNYGYTFGSGTRLTVV.

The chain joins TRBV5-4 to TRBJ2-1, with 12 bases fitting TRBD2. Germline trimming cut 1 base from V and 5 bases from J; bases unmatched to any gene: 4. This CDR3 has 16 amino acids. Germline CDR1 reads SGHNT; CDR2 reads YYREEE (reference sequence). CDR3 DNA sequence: TGTGCCAGCAGCTTGTCCGGACTAGCGGGGAACAATGAGCAGTTCTTC. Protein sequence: CASSLSGLAGNNEQFF.

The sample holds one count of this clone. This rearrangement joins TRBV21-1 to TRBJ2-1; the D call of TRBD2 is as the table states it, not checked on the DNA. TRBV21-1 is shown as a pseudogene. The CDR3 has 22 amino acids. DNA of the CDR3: TGTGCCAGCAGCAAAGAGGCAGATGGGACTAGCGGGGGGGCCTCTTTATACAATGAGCAGTTCTTC. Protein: CASSKEADGTSGGASLYNEQFF.

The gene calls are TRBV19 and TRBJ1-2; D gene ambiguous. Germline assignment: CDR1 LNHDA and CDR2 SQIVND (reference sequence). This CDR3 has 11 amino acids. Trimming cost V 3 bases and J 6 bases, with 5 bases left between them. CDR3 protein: CASSIGHGYTF. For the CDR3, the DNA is TGTGCCAGTAGTATCGGGCATGGCTACACCTTC.

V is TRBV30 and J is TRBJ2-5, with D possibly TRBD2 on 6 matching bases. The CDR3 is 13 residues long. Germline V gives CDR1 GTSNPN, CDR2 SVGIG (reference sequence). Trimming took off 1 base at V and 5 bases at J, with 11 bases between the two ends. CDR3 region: CAWSGEVWETQYF. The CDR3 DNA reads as TGTGCCTGGAGTGGGGAGGTTTGGGAGACCCAGTACTTC.

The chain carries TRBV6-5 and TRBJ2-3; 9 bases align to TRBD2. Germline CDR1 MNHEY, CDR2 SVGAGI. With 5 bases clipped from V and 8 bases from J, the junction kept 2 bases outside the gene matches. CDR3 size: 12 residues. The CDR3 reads CASSKLAGTQYF. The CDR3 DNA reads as TGTGCCAGCAGTAAACTAGCGGGTACGCAGTATTTT.

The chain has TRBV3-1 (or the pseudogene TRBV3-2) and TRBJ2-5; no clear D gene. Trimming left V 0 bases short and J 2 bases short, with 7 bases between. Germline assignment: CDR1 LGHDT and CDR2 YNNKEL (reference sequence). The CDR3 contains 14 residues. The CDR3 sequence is CASSQESIQETQYF. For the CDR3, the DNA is TGTGCCAGCAGCCAAGAGAGTATACAAGAGACCCAGTACTTC.

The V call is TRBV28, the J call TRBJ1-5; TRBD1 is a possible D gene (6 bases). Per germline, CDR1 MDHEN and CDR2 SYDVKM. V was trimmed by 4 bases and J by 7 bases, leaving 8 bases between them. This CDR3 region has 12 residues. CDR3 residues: CASSSQGQPQHF. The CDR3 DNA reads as TGTGCCAGCAGTTCACAGGGCCAGCCCCAGCATTTT.

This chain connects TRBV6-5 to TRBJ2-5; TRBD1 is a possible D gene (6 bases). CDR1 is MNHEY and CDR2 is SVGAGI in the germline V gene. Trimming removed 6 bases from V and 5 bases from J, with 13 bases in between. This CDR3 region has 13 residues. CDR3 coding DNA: TGTGCCAGCAGAAGACAGGAAGGGGAGACCCAGTACTTC. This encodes CASRRQEGETQYF.

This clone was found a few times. The CDR3 sequence: CASSLVRGGGTDTQYF. Written as DNA, the CDR3 is TGCGCCAGCAGCTTGGTGCGCGGGGGCGGCACAGATACGCAGTATTTT. The gene calls are TRBV5-1 and TRBJ2-3, with D perhaps matching TRBD2 (7 bases). The CDR3 has 16 residues. Trimming took off 0 bases at V and 1 base at J, with 12 bases between the two ends. The germline V gene encodes CDR1 SGHRS and CDR2 YFSETQ.

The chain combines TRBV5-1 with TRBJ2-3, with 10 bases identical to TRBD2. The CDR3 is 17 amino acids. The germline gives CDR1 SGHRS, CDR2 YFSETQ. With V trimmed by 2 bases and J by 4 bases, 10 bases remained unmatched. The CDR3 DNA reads TGCGCCAGCAGCTTACCCTTAGCGGGGGGAGTATCAGATACGCAGTATTTT. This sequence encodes CASSLPLAGGVSDTQYF.

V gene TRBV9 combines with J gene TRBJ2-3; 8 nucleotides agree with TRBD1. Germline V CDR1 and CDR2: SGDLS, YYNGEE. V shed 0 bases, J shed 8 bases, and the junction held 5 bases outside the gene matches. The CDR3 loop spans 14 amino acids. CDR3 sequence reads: CASSVDRGTGTQYF. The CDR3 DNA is TGTGCCAGCAGCGTAGACAGGGGGACCGGTACGCAGTATTTT.

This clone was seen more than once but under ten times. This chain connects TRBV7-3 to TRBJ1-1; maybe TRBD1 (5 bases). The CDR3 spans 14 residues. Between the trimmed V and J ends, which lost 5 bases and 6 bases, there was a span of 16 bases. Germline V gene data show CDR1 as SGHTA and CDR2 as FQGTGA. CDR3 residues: CASSLRGGMAEAFF. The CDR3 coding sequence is TGTGCCAGCAGCCTAAGGGGTGGGATGGCTGAAGCTTTCTTT.

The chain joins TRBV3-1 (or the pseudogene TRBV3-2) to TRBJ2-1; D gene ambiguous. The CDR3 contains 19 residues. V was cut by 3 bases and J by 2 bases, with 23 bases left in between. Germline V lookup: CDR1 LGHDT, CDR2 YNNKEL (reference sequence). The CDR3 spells CASSHPNKVNPRPYNEQFF. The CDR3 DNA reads TGTGCCAGCAGCCACCCTAACAAGGTGAATCCGCGGCCCTACAATGAGCAGTTCTTC.

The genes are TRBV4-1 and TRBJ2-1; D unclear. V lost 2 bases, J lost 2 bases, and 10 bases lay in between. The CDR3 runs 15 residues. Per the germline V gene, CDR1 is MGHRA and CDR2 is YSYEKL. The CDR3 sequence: CASSQMTRTYNEQFF. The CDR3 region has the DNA TGCGCCAGCAGCCAAATGACGAGAACCTACAATGAGCAGTTCTTC.

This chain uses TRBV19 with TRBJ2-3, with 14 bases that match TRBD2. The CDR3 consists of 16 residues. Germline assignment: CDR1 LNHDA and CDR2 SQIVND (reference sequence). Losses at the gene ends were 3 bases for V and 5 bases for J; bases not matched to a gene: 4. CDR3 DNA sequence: TGTGCCAGTAGTATCGGACTAGCGGGAGGAGGAGATACGCAGTATTTT. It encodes CASSIGLAGGGDTQYF.

CDR3 region: CATSRDGTEVTEAFF. The CDR3 nucleotides are TGTGCCACCAGCAGAGATGGGACGGAGGTCACTGAAGCTTTCTTT. V usage is TRBV15 and J usage is TRBJ1-1; D perhaps matches TRBD1 (5 bases). Germline assignment: CDR1 LNHNV and CDR2 YYDKDF (reference sequence). Trimming shortened V by 0 bases and J by 4 bases, and 12 bases separated the two germline ends. CDR3 length equals 15 residues.

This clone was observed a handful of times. As DNA, the CDR3 is TGCGCCAGCAGCTTCAACACCCAAGAGACCCAGTACTTC. Encoded protein: CASSFNTQETQYF. The gene calls are TRBV5-1 and TRBJ2-5; D remains ambiguous. Germline values: CDR1 SGHRS, CDR2 YFSETQ. CDR3 length: 13 amino acids. V was trimmed by 2 bases and J by 1 base, leaving 6 bases between them.

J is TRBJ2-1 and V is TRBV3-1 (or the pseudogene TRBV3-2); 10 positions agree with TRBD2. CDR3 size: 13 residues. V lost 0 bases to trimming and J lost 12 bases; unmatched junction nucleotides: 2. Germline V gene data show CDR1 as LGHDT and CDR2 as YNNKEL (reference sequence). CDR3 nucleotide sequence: TGTGCCAGCAGCCAAGATAGCGGGAGGTGGCAGTTCTTC. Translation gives CASSQDSGRWQFF.

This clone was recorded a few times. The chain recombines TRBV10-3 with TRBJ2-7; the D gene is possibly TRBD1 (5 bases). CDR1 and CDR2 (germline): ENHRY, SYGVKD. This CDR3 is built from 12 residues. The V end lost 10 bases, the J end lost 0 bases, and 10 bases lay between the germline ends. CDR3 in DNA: TGTGCCACCCAGGGCAGCTCCTACGAGCAGTACTTC. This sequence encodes CATQGSSYEQYF.

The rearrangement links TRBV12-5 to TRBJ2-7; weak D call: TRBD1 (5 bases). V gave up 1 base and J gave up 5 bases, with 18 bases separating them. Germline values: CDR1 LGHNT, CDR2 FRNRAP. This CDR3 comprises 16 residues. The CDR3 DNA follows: TGTGCTAGTGGTTTGGATTATTGGCAGGGTAAGGACGAGCAGTACTTC. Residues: CASGLDYWQGKDEQYF.

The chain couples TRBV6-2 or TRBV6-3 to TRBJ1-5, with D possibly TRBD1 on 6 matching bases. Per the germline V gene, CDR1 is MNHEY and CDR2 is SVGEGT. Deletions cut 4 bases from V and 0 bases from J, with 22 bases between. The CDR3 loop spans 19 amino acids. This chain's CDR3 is CASSFRRVGGQISNQPQHF. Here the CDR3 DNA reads TGTGCCAGCAGTTTTCGCCGCGTGGGGGGGCAGATTAGCAATCAGCCCCAGCATTTT.

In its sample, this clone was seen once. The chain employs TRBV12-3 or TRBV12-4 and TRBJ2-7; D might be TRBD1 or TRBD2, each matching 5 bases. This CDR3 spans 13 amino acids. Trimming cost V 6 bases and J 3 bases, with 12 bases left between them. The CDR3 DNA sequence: TGTGCCAGCAGCCAGGGACGGAGCTACGAGCAGTACTTC. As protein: CASSQGRSYEQYF.

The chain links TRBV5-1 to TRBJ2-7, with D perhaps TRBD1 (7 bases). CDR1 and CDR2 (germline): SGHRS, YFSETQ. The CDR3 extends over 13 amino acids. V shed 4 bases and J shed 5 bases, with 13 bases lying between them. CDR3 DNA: TGCGCCAGCAGCCTGACAGGGACTGACGAGCAGTACTTC. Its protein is CASSLTGTDEQYF.

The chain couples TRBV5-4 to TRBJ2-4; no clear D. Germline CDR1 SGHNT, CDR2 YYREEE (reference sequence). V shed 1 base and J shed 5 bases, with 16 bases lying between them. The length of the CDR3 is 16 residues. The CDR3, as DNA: TGTGCCAGCAGCTTGTCGGCGGCGCCAGGCGAAAACATTCAGTACTTC. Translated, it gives CASSLSAAPGENIQYF.